One and the same sample provided the 20 T cell receptor beta chains below, sequenced in a study of blood T cell repertoires in COVID-19. Measured with immunoSEQ multiplex PCR; TCRdb has only the in-frame clones, and not every one. This sample yields approximately 49,000 clones, of which around 81% are seen a single time; about 20% belongs to the top ten. The sequenced material came from peripheral blood. The receptors shown here come from a woman aged 80 or older with COVID-19, enrolled during active disease.

The genes are TRBV19 and TRBJ1-5, with D unclear. The CDR3 spans 16 residues. Trimming removed 1 base at V and 2 bases at J, with 12 bases between. The germline CDR1 and CDR2 sequences are LNHDA and SQIVND (reference sequence). CDR3 residues: CASSIGWQVGNQPQHF. The DNA of the CDR3 is TGTGCCAGTAGTATAGGGTGGCAGGTGGGCAATCAGCCCCAGCATTTT.

The chain carries TRBV19 and TRBJ2-4, with TRBD1 matching 8 bases. The CDR3 is 13 amino acids. V lost 6 bases, J lost 9 bases, and 7 bases stayed unmatched. CDR1 and CDR2 from the germline V gene are LNHDA and SQIVND (reference sequence). DNA for the CDR3: TGTGCCAGTAGGGGACAGGAGGCCTCCATTCAGTACTTC. It is translated as CASRGQEASIQYF. The full variable domain, completed using reference TRBV19 and TRBJ2-4, is DGGITQSPKYLFRKEGQNVTLSCEQNLNHDAMYWYRQDPGQGLRLIYYSQIVNDFQKGDIAEGYSVSREKKESFPLTVTSAQKNPTAFYLCASRGQEASIQYFGAGTRLSVL.

The rearrangement uses TRBV18 and TRBJ2-7, with D uncertain. This CDR3 is built from 13 residues. Trimming took off 3 bases at V and 7 bases at J, with 13 bases between the two ends. Germline CDR1 and CDR2: KGHSH and LQKENI. CDR3 nucleotides: TGTGCCAGCTCACCCCTAGGAGACGGGGAGCAGTACTTC. Its translation: CASSPLGDGEQYF.

The chain combines TRBV19 with TRBJ2-1; the D gene is possibly TRBD2 (5 bases). The CDR3 totals 13 residues. V lost 5 bases, J lost 6 bases, and 11 bases lay in between. Germline CDR1 is LNHDA and CDR2 is SQIVND (reference sequence). The CDR3 spells CASSLGRANEQFF. The CDR3 DNA sequence: TGTGCCAGTAGTCTCGGGCGGGCCAATGAGCAGTTCTTC.

This chain links TRBV24-1 with TRBJ2-3; maybe TRBD2 (6 bases). Germline CDR1 KGHDR, CDR2 SFDVKD. The CDR3 spans 15 residues. Trimming removed 1 base at V and 0 bases at J, with 7 bases between. CDR3 sequence reads: CATSDFGGSTDTQYF. CDR3 bases: TGTGCCACCAGTGATTTTGGAGGGAGCACAGATACGCAGTATTTT.

The CDR3 nucleotides read TGCAGCGTTGCGATTGGGAGCTACGAGCAGTACTTC. Protein sequence: CSVAIGSYEQYF. The rearrangement uses TRBV29-1 and TRBJ2-7, with D perhaps TRBD2 (5 bases). CDR3 length: 12 amino acids. Germline CDR1 SQVTM, CDR2 ANQGSEA. V was pared by 4 bases and J by 3 bases, with 10 bases between.

CDR3 protein: CSAATGREQYF. The CDR3 bases are TGCAGTGCCGCGACAGGGAGGGAGCAGTACTTC. The chain couples TRBV20-1 to TRBJ2-7; weak D call: TRBD1 (7 bases). This CDR3 is 11 amino acids long. V was pared by 6 bases and J by 7 bases, with 13 bases between. Germline CDR1 and CDR2: DFQATT and SNEGSKA (reference sequence).

V and J are TRBV7-9 and TRBJ2-5; 8 nucleotides match TRBD1. From germline, CDR1 is SEHNR and CDR2 FQNEAQ (reference sequence). The CDR3 length is 15 residues. V shed 6 bases, J shed 5 bases, and the junction held 11 bases outside the gene matches. The CDR3 sequence: CASSPTTGGRETQYF. The CDR3 region has the DNA TGTGCCAGCAGTCCTACCACAGGGGGACGGGAGACCCAGTACTTC.

V usage is TRBV6-5 and J usage is TRBJ2-4; D is perhaps TRBD2 (6 bases). Looked up from germline, CDR1 is MNHEY and CDR2 is SVGAGI. V shed 4 bases and J shed 6 bases, with 10 bases lying between them. The CDR3 is 13 amino acids. The CDR3 DNA follows: TGTGCCAGCAGTTTGCGGGATCTAAACATTCAGTACTTC. It specifies CASSLRDLNIQYF.

V gene TRBV28 combines with J gene TRBJ1-5; the D gene is possibly TRBD1 (6 bases). V was cut by 1 base and J by 1 base, with 14 bases left in between. This CDR3 is 17 amino acids long. The germline V gene has CDR1 MDHEN and CDR2 SYDVKM. The DNA of the CDR3 is TGTGCCAGCAGTTTATCAGCAGGGGCCCTAAGCAATCAGCCCCAGCATTTT. Its protein is CASSLSAGALSNQPQHF.

This chain links TRBV5-1 with TRBJ2-1, with 9 bases matching TRBD1. V shed 1 base, J shed 9 bases, and the junction held 5 bases outside the gene matches. The germline V gene has CDR1 SGHRS and CDR2 YFSETQ. CDR3 length: 14 amino acids. The CDR3 region is CASSLKQGASEQFF. CDR3 in DNA: TGCGCCAGCAGCTTGAAACAGGGGGCCAGTGAGCAGTTCTTC.

This chain connects TRBV10-3 to TRBJ2-2; 14 nucleotides align to TRBD2. There are 18 residues in the CDR3. V shed 9 bases and J 7 bases; nucleotides not matched to a gene: 16. From germline, CDR1 is ENHRY and CDR2 SYGVKD. The CDR3 DNA follows: TGTGCCATTCCCAGCCCACGACTAGCGGGAGGGCCGGACGGGGAGCTGTTTTTT. It specifies CAIPSPRLAGGPDGELFF.

The J gene is TRBJ2-7, the V gene TRBV18, with D perhaps matching TRBD2 (6 bases). The V gene lost 2 bases and the J gene lost 3 bases, with 14 bases spanning the gap. Germline assignment: CDR1 KGHSH and CDR2 LQKENI. The CDR3 is made up of 15 amino acids. CDR3 sequence (DNA): TGTGCCAGCTCACCAAATGTGGGAGGAGTCTACGAGCAGTACTTC. Translated: CASSPNVGGVYEQYF. Looking up the rest from reference TRBV18 and TRBJ2-7 gives the full variable domain: NAGVMQNPRHLVRRRGQEARLRCSPMKGHSHVYWYRQLPEEGLKFMVYLQKENIIDESGMPKERFSAEFPKEGPSILRIQQVVRGDSAAYFCASSPNVGGVYEQYFGPGTRLTVT.

The gene calls are TRBV7-8 and TRBJ2-3, with D unclear. The CDR3 is made up of 14 amino acids. The V gene's germline CDR1 is SGHVS and CDR2 FQNEAQ. V dropped 8 bases and J dropped 1 base, with 13 bases sitting between them. The CDR3 coding sequence is TGTGCCAGCCAGCGACCTCCTGGCACAGATACGCAGTATTTT. It yields the protein CASQRPPGTDTQYF.

The chain employs TRBV6-1 and TRBJ1-4, with no clear D. V was trimmed by 3 bases and J by 3 bases, leaving 11 bases between them. Germline loops: CDR1 MNHNS, CDR2 SASEGT. There are 15 residues in the CDR3. CDR3: CASSDRPRANEKLFF. The CDR3 region has the DNA TGTGCCAGCAGTGACCGTCCCCGGGCTAATGAAAAACTGTTTTTT.

This chain joins TRBV4-2 and TRBJ2-3, with D hard to call. The CDR3 spans 14 residues. CDR1 LGHNA and CDR2 YNFKEQ come from the germline V gene. V was cut by 4 bases and J by 6 bases, with 14 bases left in between. The DNA of the CDR3 is TGTGCCAGCAGCCCCTCGGTAGCTGTGGATACGCAGTATTTT. It specifies CASSPSVAVDTQYF.

This clone has a handful of counts. The chain recombines TRBV7-2 with TRBJ2-7, with TRBD2 identical over 8 bases. Trimming took 5 bases from V and 4 from J; bases not matched to a gene: 4. The CDR3 runs 13 residues. Germline V gene lookup returns CDR1 SGHTA and CDR2 FQGNSA. The CDR3 coding sequence is TGTGCCAGCAGCCCCGGGAGGGGTTACGAGCAGTACTTC. Translated, it gives CASSPGRGYEQYF.

This clone has a handful of counts. The chain employs TRBV7-9 and TRBJ1-4; 7 nucleotides line up with TRBD1. Trimming cost V 3 bases and J 6 bases; bases outside gene matches: 7. CDR1 is SEHNR, CDR2 FQNEAQ, per germline (reference sequence). This CDR3 has 15 residues. The chain's CDR3 is CASSFVDRRDEKLFF. The CDR3 nucleotides are TGTGCCAGCAGCTTCGTGGACAGGAGGGATGAAAAACTGTTTTTT.

CDR3 coding DNA: TGTGCTAGTGGTATCGCTAGCGCGAGGGGTGAAAAACTGTTTTTT. Protein: CASGIASARGEKLFF. The chain couples TRBV12-5 to TRBJ1-4; maybe TRBD1 (5 bases). V was cut by 5 bases and J by 7 bases, with 17 bases left in between. The germline CDR1 and CDR2 sequences are LGHNT and FRNRAP. The CDR3 totals 15 residues.

The gene calls are TRBV5-1 and TRBJ2-7; 9 bases fit TRBD1. The germline V gene has CDR1 SGHRS and CDR2 YFSETQ. CDR3 length equals 13 residues. V shed 5 bases, J shed 4 bases, and the junction held 4 bases outside the gene matches. The CDR3 here is CASSRTGEYEQYF. The CDR3 DNA reads TGCGCCAGCAGTCGGACAGGGGAGTACGAGCAGTACTTC.